This T cell receptor beta chain came from a study of blood T cell repertoires in COVID-19. The wider study: Collection of acute and convalescent COVID-19 samples took place in the United States, Italy and Spain. T cells, B-cell-depleted T cells, or PBMCs supplied cDNA or gDNA.

The V gene end was trimmed by 3 bases and the J gene end by 2 bases; junction bases not matched to a gene: 7. This CDR3 has 15 amino acids. Germline-derived CDR1 and CDR2 are GTSNPN and SVGIG (reference sequence). In the study's own analysis: Scientists estimated how many nucleated cells there were by amplifying reference gene primers. Assay: immunoSEQ multiplex PCR; the TCRdb copy retains only in-frame clones and omits some. V and J calls and clone size are copied from that table; D and trimming were computed from the DNA. The data show approximately 180,000 clones, over 75% seen once. The sequence derives from a woman aged 80 or over with acute or convalescent COVID-19. The rearrangement uses TRBV30 and TRBJ2-7; 10 positions agree with TRBD1. The sequenced sample consisted of peripheral blood. CDR3 nucleotides: TGTGCCTGGAGCGTCCGGGACAGGGGAACCTACGAGCAGTACTTC. Its protein is CAWSVRDRGTYEQYF.